The TCR beta chain under discussion was sequenced for a study of CXCR3-negative and CXCR3-positive naive CD8 T cells. Regarding the study as a whole: Relative to CXCR3-negative naive cells, CXCR3-positive naive cells had more hydrophobic TRB CDR3s.

In germline, CDR1 is SGHAT, CDR2 FQNNGV. The CDR3 has 19 residues. As to this clonotype: No antigen is known for it.

5' RACE with UMI labels generated the TRB cDNA libraries. For each CDR3 protein, TCRdb gives one entry from its re-call of the 5' RACE reads, without DNA. This sample's table has 84,000 or so distinct CDR3 sequences. This clonotype was obtained from a human donor in good health. Some clones in this sample may be carry-over from other donors' samples. Sample: naive CXCR3+ CD8+ T cells from blood. As for subset: CD45RO-CCR7+CD27+CD95- naive CD8+ T cells expressing CXCR3 (TNR3+). The chain joins TRBV11-2 to TRBJ2-2; the D call from TCRdb, TRBD2, cannot be confirmed without DNA. The CDR3 is CASSFGLAGPAGNTGELFF.